Listed below are T cell receptor beta chains from one sample, sequenced in a study of T cells in localized non-small cell lung cancer. The repertoire was sequenced with immunoSEQ multiplex PCR; TCRdb's copy has only in-frame clones and lacks some. The profile shows approximately 17,000 clones, over 75% of them singletons. Sequences were derived from peripheral blood, sampled before any cancer treatment. Receptors originate from a male donor at least 60 years old with stage I lung adenocarcinoma. The CDR3 runs from the conserved cysteine through the conserved F or W. The D gene is left open where the match is weak. Rows may omit the clone size; those that give it use once, few, many or a size class.

>TRBV28|TRBJ2-5|NA|TRBD1
CASSLGTGSAWTQYF
TGTGCCAGCAGTTTGGGGACAGGCTCCGCGTGGACCCAGTACTTC
>TRBV19|TRBJ2-7|NA|NA
CASSATGDYEQYF
TGTGCCAGTAGTGCTACGGGTGACTACGAGCAGTACTTC
>TRBV28|TRBJ2-7|NA|NA
CASSPIRGMIYEQYF
TGTGCCAGCAGCCCTATTCGTGGTATGATCTACGAGCAGTACTTC
>TRBV12-5|TRBJ2-7|NA|NA
CASGLTQGYEQYF
TGTGCTAGTGGTTTGACGCAGGGGTACGAGCAGTACTTC
>TRBV13|TRBJ1-3|NA|NA
CASSLGRSSGNTIYF
TGTGCCAGCAGCTTAGGGAGAAGCTCTGGAAACACCATATATTTT
>TRBV5-1|TRBJ1-5|NA|TRBD1
CASSIGQGDQPQHF
TGCGCCAGCAGCATAGGACAGGGGGATCAGCCCCAGCATTTT
>TRBV19|TRBJ2-4|NA|NA
CASKAEEPVF
TGTGCCAGTAAAGCCGAAGAACCCGTTTTC
>TRBV25-1|TRBJ2-2|few|NA
CASKLNGELFF
TGTGCCAGCAAATTGAACGGGGAGCTGTTTTTT
>TRBV9|TRBJ1-4|NA|TRBD1
CASSSGQVATNEKLFF
TGTGCCAGCAGCTCGGGACAGGTCGCAACTAATGAAAAACTGTTTTTT
>TRBV19|TRBJ1-1|few|NA
CASLGGVEAFF
TGTGCCAGTCTGGGGGGCGTTGAAGCTTTCTTT